This T cell receptor (beta chain) was captured by sequencing in a study of identifying expanded T cells in peripheral blood. Findings of the study overall: Over around two and four weeks, about 16 and 20 clones changed, versus 1.2 between replicates.

TCRdb's copy holds only in-frame clones and misses some; the assay was immunoSEQ multiplex PCR. The repertoire holds around 100,000 clones, 75% to 90% seen once, with approximately 5.7% in the top ten. On this clone itself: Its specificity is unknown.

No infections or other immune events were documented during collection. Trimming cost V 3 bases and J 5 bases, with 19 bases left between them. This CDR3 region has 16 residues. The germline gives CDR1 LNHDA, CDR2 SQIVND (reference sequence). Sequenced material: blood. This chain uses TRBV19 with TRBJ1-1; D ambiguous. This TCR derives from a person between 18 and 70 years old in good health. The CDR3 region is CASSIMGNGAGTEAFF. The CDR3, as DNA: TGTGCCAGTAGTATCATGGGTAACGGTGCGGGGACTGAAGCTTTCTTT.